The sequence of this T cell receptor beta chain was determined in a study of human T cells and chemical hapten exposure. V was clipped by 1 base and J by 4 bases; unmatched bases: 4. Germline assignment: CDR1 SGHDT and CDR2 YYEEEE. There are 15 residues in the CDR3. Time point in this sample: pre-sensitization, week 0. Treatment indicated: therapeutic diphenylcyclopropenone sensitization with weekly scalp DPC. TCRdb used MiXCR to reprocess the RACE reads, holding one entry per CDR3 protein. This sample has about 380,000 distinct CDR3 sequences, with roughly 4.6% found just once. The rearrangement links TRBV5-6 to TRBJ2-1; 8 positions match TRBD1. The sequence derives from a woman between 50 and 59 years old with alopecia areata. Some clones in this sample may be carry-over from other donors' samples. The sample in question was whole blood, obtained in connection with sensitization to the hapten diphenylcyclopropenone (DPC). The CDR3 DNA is TGTGCCAGCAGCTTGCAGGGGGCGGGGTACAATGAGCAGTTCTTC. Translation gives CASSLQGAGYNEQFF.